These T cell receptor beta chains were read from a single sample in a study of blood T cells in healthy people across ages. TCRdb called the 5' RACE reads again in MiXCR, with one record for every CDR3 protein. The sample holds about 800,000 distinct CDR3 sequences; 58% are singletons and the top ten take 20% to 25%. The source material was blood. The receptors stem from a man aged 25-45 years in good health. CDR3s include the opening cysteine and the closing phenylalanine or tryptophan. Each record gives: V gene, clone size, J gene, D gene, CDR3 protein, CDR3 DNA. The D gene is left open where the match is weak. Only some rows state a clone size, as once, few, many or a class for expanded clones.

TRBV30	NA	TRBJ1-2	NA	CAWSGIVGYGYTF	TGTGCCTGGAGTGGGATCGTAGGCTATGGCTACACCTTC
TRBV7-2	NA	TRBJ1-6	NA	CASSLAASYNSPLHF	TGTGCCAGCAGCTTAGCTGCCTCCTATAATTCACCCCTCCACTTT
TRBV4-2	NA	TRBJ2-1	TRBD1	CASRAATQGAGEQFF	TGTGCCAGCCGAGCGGCGACGCAGGGGGCAGGTGAGCAGTTCTTC
TRBV30	NA	TRBJ2-1	NA	CAWTAYWGGRFAREQFF	TGTGCCTGGACCGCCTATTGGGGGGGGCGGTTCGCAAGGGAGCAGTTCTTC
TRBV4-1	NA	TRBJ2-1	NA	CASSHGVGTAGNEQFF	TGCGCCAGCAGCCACGGAGTAGGGACAGCGGGCAATGAGCAGTTCTTC
TRBV3-1	NA	TRBJ2-1	NA	CASSPLMKNEQFF	TGTGCCAGCAGCCCGCTTATGAAGAATGAGCAGTTCTTC
TRBV28	NA	TRBJ2-7	NA	CASRPTARVYEQYF	TGTGCCAGCAGACCTACCGCCAGGGTGTACGAGCAGTACTTC
TRBV12-3/TRBV12-4	NA	TRBJ2-3	NA	CASSFTGYSTDTQYF	TGTGCCAGCAGTTTTACAGGGTACAGCACAGATACGCAGTATTTT
TRBV4-2	NA	TRBJ2-1	NA	CTSSQGGGTTYNEQFF	TGTACCAGCAGCCAAGGCGGCGGGACGACCTACAATGAGCAGTTCTTC
TRBV29-1	NA	TRBJ2-2	NA	CSVGSGELFF	TGCAGCGTTGGCTCCGGGGAGCTGTTTTTT
TRBV3-1	few	TRBJ2-1	NA	CASSQLKNEQFF	TGTGCCAGCAGCCAATTGAAAAATGAGCAGTTCTTC
TRBV6-5	NA	TRBJ2-7	NA	CANTGSPSYEQYF	TGTGCCAACACGGGTTCTCCCTCCTACGAGCAGTACTTC
TRBV20-1	NA	TRBJ2-5	NA	CSARQGRLTEQYF	TGCAGTGCTCGCCAGGGTCGGCTGACTGAGCAGTACTTC
TRBV27	few	TRBJ1-1	NA	CASSPLDPNTDAFF	TGTGCCAGCAGTCCACTAGACCCGAACACTGACGCTTTCTTT
TRBV7-2	once	TRBJ2-5	NA	CASSFQSGWETQYF	TGTGCCAGCAGCTTTCAGTCCGGCTGGGAGACCCAGTACTTC
TRBV20-1	NA	TRBJ2-5	NA	CSATSPSGAKATQYF	TGCAGTGCAACGTCCCCCAGCGGCGCTAAAGCGACCCAGTACTTC
TRBV20-1	few	TRBJ2-1	NA	CSAPEAGYNEQFF	TGCAGTGCTCCTGAAGCGGGTTACAATGAGCAGTTCTTC
TRBV4-2	NA	TRBJ2-2	NA	CASRRDNTGELFF	TGTGCCAGCAGACGGGACAACACCGGGGAGCTGTTTTTT
TRBV5-1	NA	TRBJ2-1	NA	CASSPGRTPSPYNEQFF	TGCGCCAGCAGCCCCGGTAGGACGCCGAGTCCCTACAATGAGCAGTTCTTC
TRBV5-1	few	TRBJ2-7	NA	CASSFPENEQYF	TGCGCCAGCAGCTTCCCCGAGAACGAGCAGTACTTC
TRBV20-1	NA	TRBJ2-3	NA	CSANQNTDTQYF	TGCAGTGCTAACCAGAACACAGATACGCAGTATTTT
TRBV12-3/TRBV12-4	NA	TRBJ2-5	NA	CASSLAYQGSGETQYF	TGTGCCAGCAGTTTAGCGTATCAGGGGTCTGGGGAGACCCAGTACTTC
TRBV3-1	NA	TRBJ2-1	NA	CASSQKAGEQFF	TGTGCCAGCAGCCAAAAGGCGGGGGAGCAGTTCTTC
TRBV12-3/TRBV12-4	few	TRBJ2-7	NA	CASSRDRFEQYF	TGTGCCAGCAGCCGAGACAGGTTCGAGCAGTACTTC
TRBV29-1	NA	TRBJ2-7	NA	CSVASVRGYEQYF	TGCAGCGTGGCTTCGGTACGGGGCTACGAGCAGTACTTC
TRBV12-3/TRBV12-4	NA	TRBJ1-1	TRBD1	CASSSGGGSSEAFF	TGTGCCAGCAGTTCAGGGGGCGGTAGTTCCGAAGCTTTCTTT
TRBV4-3	NA	TRBJ2-2	TRBD2	CASSGVGQVSGSPARRRSGELFF	TGCGCCAGCAGCGGGGTTGGACAGGTTAGCGGGAGTCCCGCCCGAAGAAGGTCCGGGGAGCTGTTTTTT
TRBV5-1	NA	TRBJ1-1	NA	CASSYTGTPNTEAFF	TGCGCCAGCAGCTATACCGGGACACCGAACACTGAAGCTTTCTTT
TRBV6-5	NA	TRBJ2-3	NA	CASSVEIATDTQYF	TGTGCCAGCAGTGTCGAAATAGCAACAGATACGCAGTATTTT
TRBV12-3/TRBV12-4	few	TRBJ1-5	NA	CASRPPGGGDQPQHF	TGTGCCAGCCGACCCCCGGGGGGGGGTGATCAGCCCCAGCATTTT